This TCR beta chain was profiled in a study of blood T cell repertoires in COVID-19. V gave up 6 bases and J gave up 1 base, with 15 bases separating them. Germline assignment: CDR1 LNHDA and CDR2 SQIVND (reference sequence). This CDR3 has 15 amino acids. Sequencing was performed with immunoSEQ multiplex PCR; in TCRdb, only in-frame clones are kept and a portion is missing. The sample contains roughly 160,000 clones, around 80% of which appear only once. The sequence derives from a man aged 45 to 65 who had recovered from COVID-19. Sequences were obtained from PBMCs or T cells enriched from blood (not recorded which). The genes are TRBV19 and TRBJ1-1; D unresolved. The CDR3 region has the DNA TGTGCCAGTAGCAGGTGGGTGAAAGGGAACACTGAAGCTTTCTTT. Its translation: CASSRWVKGNTEAFF.